The entry below describes one T cell receptor (beta chain). This CDR3 contains 13 residues. V lost 6 bases and J lost 3; bases outside the gene matches: 2. The germline V gene encodes CDR1 SNHLY and CDR2 FYNNEI. These data come from a study of cytomegalovirus exposure and HLA in healthy donors. The study ran its PCR with 60 Vbeta and 13 Jbeta primers. The method was immunoSEQ multiplex PCR; TCRdb's version includes in-frame clones alone and lacks a portion of them. This sample has 130,000 to 150,000 clones; over 65% occur once, and the top ten carry 3.5% to 5%. The chain is built from TRBV2 and TRBJ2-5; 9 nucleotides align to TRBD1. The receptor was isolated from a man aged 18 to 29 in good health and CMV-seropositive. The sample taken for sequencing was PBMCs. CDR3 bases: TGTGCCAGCAGGGGGACAGGGAAAGAGACCCAGTACTTC. As protein: CASRGTGKETQYF. Variable domain in full (rest from reference TRBV2 and TRBJ2-5): EPEVTQTPSHQVTQMGQEVILRCVPISNHLYFYWYRQILGQKVEFLVSFYNNEISEKSEIFDDQFSVERPDGSNFTLKIRSTKLEDSAMYFCASRGTGKETQYFGPGTRLLVL.